Listed below are T cell receptor beta chains from one sample, sequenced in a study of blood T cell repertoires in COVID-19. Produced via immunoSEQ multiplex PCR; TCRdb's table is partial and in-frame only. This sample has some 460,000 clones, with around 88% found just once. Sequences were obtained from peripheral blood. The receptors were gathered from a woman in her thirties with acute or convalescent COVID-19. Both conserved end residues are part of each CDR3. Fields, in order: clone size, V gene, D gene, J gene, CDR3 DNA, CDR3 protein. The D gene is left open where the match is weak. Rows give clone size only sometimes, using once, few, many, or a class for an expanded clone.

-	TRBV3-1/TRBV3-2	-	TRBJ2-3	TGTGCCAGCAGCCAAGAACTGCGCACAGATACGCAGTATTTT	CASSQELRTDTQYF
-	TRBV2	-	TRBJ2-2	TGTGCCACCCTGGACAGACCGAACACCGGGGAGCTGTTTTTT	CATLDRPNTGELFF
-	TRBV5-1	TRBD1	TRBJ1-1	TGCGCCAGCAGCTGGAGGACAGGGCCGGACACTGAAGCTTTCTTT	CASSWRTGPDTEAFF
once	TRBV15	-	TRBJ2-1	TGTGCCACCAGTTACATCCGCAATGAGCAGTTCTTC	CATSYIRNEQFF
-	TRBV28	-	TRBJ1-2	TGTGCCAGCCGTCAGGGGATTCACTATGGCTACACCTTC	CASRQGIHYGYTF
-	TRBV7-9	-	TRBJ2-7	TGTGCCAGCAGCATTACAGCCTACGAGCAGTACTTC	CASSITAYEQYF
-	TRBV12-3/TRBV12-4	-	TRBJ1-1	TGTGCCAGTAAGGTAGGGGGAAACACTGAAGCTTTCTTT	CASKVGGNTEAFF
once	TRBV21-1	-	TRBJ1-6	TGTGCCAGCAGCAAAGAGTCCGGACAGAGAAATTCACCCCTCCACTTT	CASSKESGQRNSPLHF
once	TRBV5-8	TRBD1	TRBJ2-4	TGTGCCAGCAGCTCACGACAGGGGAACATTCAGTACTTC	CASSSRQGNIQYF
many	TRBV6-5	TRBD1	TRBJ2-2	TGTGCCAGCAATAAGGGGGCTAACACCGGGGAGCTGTTTTTT	CASNKGANTGELFF
few	TRBV27	TRBD1	TRBJ2-3	TGTGCCAGCAGTTCACCGGGACAGAGGATCTCTACTAGCACAGATACGCAGTATTTT	CASSSPGQRISTSTDTQYF
-	TRBV7-3	TRBD2	TRBJ2-5	TGTGCCAGCAGCACATCACATCCTAGCGGGGGGTCCCTTCAAGAGACCCAGTACTTC	CASSTSHPSGGSLQETQYF
-	TRBV3-1/TRBV3-2	-	TRBJ1-2	TGTGCCAGCAGCCAAGGCGCTGACTACACCTTC	CASSQGADYTF
-	TRBV24-1	TRBD1	TRBJ2-3	TGTGCCCCGGGAGATACTGTGGACAGGGCCCCAGATACGCAGTATTTT	CAPGDTVDRAPDTQYF
-	TRBV6-5	TRBD1	TRBJ1-5	TGTGCCAGCAGCACTGGACAGGGGGTAGGTCAGCCCCAGCATTTT	CASSTGQGVGQPQHF
-	TRBV11-1	TRBD2	TRBJ2-3	TGTGCCAGCAGACGGGGACTAGCCAATCCCCCAGATACGCAGTATTTT	CASRRGLANPPDTQYF
once	TRBV24-1	-	TRBJ2-7	TGTGCCACCAGTGATCCAAACACCTACGAGCAGTACTTC	CATSDPNTYEQYF
-	TRBV18	TRBD1	TRBJ2-7	TGTGCCAGCTCACCAGGTCGGACAGGATCCGAGCAGTACTTC	CASSPGRTGSEQYF
few	TRBV20-1	-	TRBJ1-1	TGCAGTGTGGGTTCGCGGTACGCTTTCTTT	CSVGSRYAFF
-	TRBV30	TRBD1	TRBJ1-6	TGTGCCTGGGCGGGACAGAGAAATTCACCCCTCCACTTT	CAWAGQRNSPLHF
-	TRBV6-1	-	TRBJ2-3	TGTGCCAGCAGCGAAGAACAGGGATTCACAGATACGCAGTATTTT	CASSEEQGFTDTQYF
-	TRBV6-5	TRBD1	TRBJ1-1	TGTGCCAGCAGTTACCTCGGGACAGGGGAAACTGAAGCTTTCTTT	CASSYLGTGETEAFF
-	TRBV5-1	-	TRBJ1-1	TGCGCCAGCACTTTCGGGAGGATGAACACTGAAGCTTTCTTT	CASTFGRMNTEAFF
once	TRBV19	TRBD1	TRBJ1-2	TGTGCCAGTGGGACTGGACAGGCGAATGGCTACACCTTC	CASGTGQANGYTF
-	TRBV7-8	-	TRBJ2-5	TGTGCCAGCAGCCAACCTACAGGGCTGGGAGAGACCCAGTACTTC	CASSQPTGLGETQYF
-	TRBV9	-	TRBJ1-3	TGTGCCAGCAGCGGACAGGTGGGCTCTGGAAACACCATATATTTT	CASSGQVGSGNTIYF
-	TRBV7-2	TRBD1	TRBJ2-1	TGTGCCAGCAGCACTCGACAGGGGGCTTACAATGAGCAGTTCTTC	CASSTRQGAYNEQFF
-	TRBV5-8	-	TRBJ2-1	TGTGCCAGCAGCCCCGACAGGGAGGTCTACAATGAGCAGTTCTTC	CASSPDREVYNEQFF
-	TRBV20-1	-	TRBJ1-2	TGCAGGATCGGTGTTGGCTACACCTTC	CRIGVGYTF
-	TRBV28	-	TRBJ1-2	TGTGCCAGCAGTTCAACAAACCTCCCCACACCGGGGGGCTACACCTTC	CASSSTNLPTPGGYTF
-	TRBV7-9	-	TRBJ1-1	TGTGCCAGCAGCTTAACAGTTATGAACACTGAAGCTTTCTTT	CASSLTVMNTEAFF
-	TRBV19	-	TRBJ2-7	TGTGCCAGTAGTATGCGACACGGATCCTACGAGCAGTACTTC	CASSMRHGSYEQYF
-	TRBV2	TRBD2	TRBJ2-1	TGTGCCAGCAGTGGAACTAGCGGGGGGGCAAATGAGCAGTTCTTC	CASSGTSGGANEQFF
-	TRBV5-1	-	TRBJ2-2	TGCGCCAGTGCACCCTTTAGCTCTGACACCGGGGAGCTGTTTTTT	CASAPFSSDTGELFF
-	TRBV28	TRBD2	TRBJ2-3	TGTGCCAGCAGTTTAGGCGGGACTACCACAGATACGCAGTATTTT	CASSLGGTTTDTQYF
-	TRBV4-1	-	TRBJ2-1	TGCGCCAGCAGCCAAGACCCCCCGGGTGAGCAGTTCTTC	CASSQDPPGEQFF
-	TRBV18	TRBD1	TRBJ2-7	TGTGCCAGCTCAATGCGGACAGGGGGCTTCTACGAGCAGTACTTC	CASSMRTGGFYEQYF
-	TRBV5-6	TRBD1	TRBJ2-1	TGTGCCAGCAGCATCCTCGGGACAGGGTTCTACAATGAGCAGTTCTTC	CASSILGTGFYNEQFF
-	TRBV7-3	-	TRBJ2-2	TGTGCCAGCAGCTTAGGGACACCGGGGACCGGGGAGCTGTTTTTT	CASSLGTPGTGELFF
-	TRBV27	-	TRBJ1-2	TGTGCCAGCAGTTCCCACCCCGACAGGTTCTATGGCTACACCTTC	CASSSHPDRFYGYTF